This TCR beta chain emerged from a study of vaccination and CD4 T cells after COVID-19. Overall study context: As control conditions, cultures were given either a CEFX pool serving as positive control, an HIV-1 Nef pool, or no peptide at all.

Of note for this clonotype: The antigen is not known.

CDR3 length: 14 residues. Germline V gene data show CDR1 as LNHNV and CDR2 as YYDKDF (reference sequence). Germline trimming cut 9 bases from V and 3 bases from J; bases unmatched to any gene: 5. The treatment: approximately nine-day PBMC culture with coronavirus spike peptide pools or control peptides (ViraFEST assay). The Oncomine TCR Beta short-read assay was applied to DNA of cultured CD4+ T cells. Someone extracted genomic DNA from cultured CD4+ T cells. TCRdb re-derived calls from the PCR reads in MiXCR, one entry per CDR3 protein. The sample lists about 11,000 distinct CDR3 sequences, about three quarters seen once, with 9.5% to 15% in the top ten.

The TCR was taken from a human donor who had recovered from COVID-19. This chain uses TRBV15 with TRBJ2-3, with 11 bases that match TRBD2. Input material: CD4+ T cells from blood, cultured in vitro. CDR3 sequence reads: CATGTSGPTDTQYF. Here the CDR3 DNA reads TGTGCCACGGGGACTAGCGGACCTACAGATACGCAGTATTTT.